The 32 T cell receptor beta chains listed next were all sequenced from one sample in a study of cytomegalovirus exposure and HLA in healthy donors. With 60 Vbeta and 13 Jbeta primers, the PCR was carried out. Generated by immunoSEQ multiplex PCR, the TCRdb table keeps only in-frame clones and is missing some. The sample lists 170,000 or so clones; roughly four fifths were seen once. Material: PBMCs. All receptors come from a woman aged 45-65 years in good health and CMV-seronegative.

The CDR3 coding sequence is TGTGCCAGCAGCCAAAATCCAGCGGGGTTTGAGCAGTTCTTC. Its translation: CASSQNPAGFEQFF. This chain uses TRBV7-2 with TRBJ2-1; 7 bases align to TRBD2. The CDR3 runs to 14 residues. The ends lost 5 bases at V and 9 bases at J; junction bases unmatched: 10. Germline V lookup: CDR1 SGHTA, CDR2 FQGNSA.

This chain connects TRBV5-4 to TRBJ2-1; TRBD2 agrees at 7 bases. Germline assignment: CDR1 SGHNT and CDR2 YYREEE (reference sequence). V was clipped by 4 bases and J by 6 bases; unmatched bases: 13. The CDR3 is 16 amino acids. The DNA of the CDR3 is TGTGCCAGCAGCCCGGGGGGAGGGGTCACATTCAATGAGCAGTTCTTC. Translation: CASSPGGGVTFNEQFF.

Note on this clone: Mismatch with germline at one junction end may stem from a read error. The chain carries TRBV5-4 and TRBJ2-1; 11 bases map to TRBD2. The germline CDR1 and CDR2 sequences are SGHNT and YYREEE (reference sequence). The CDR3 spans 16 residues. The DNA for the CDR3 is TGCGCCAGCAGCCGTACGACTAGCGGGGATTACAATGAGCAGTTCTTC. Its protein product is CASSRTTSGDYNEQFF.

The V and J genes are TRBV4-1 and TRBJ2-7; no clear D. Per the germline V gene, CDR1 is MGHRA and CDR2 is YSYEKL. V gave up 0 bases and J gave up 4 bases, with 13 bases separating them. CDR3 length: 15 residues. The CDR3 loop is CASSQERPDSYEQYF. As DNA, the CDR3 is TGCGCCAGCAGCCAAGAGAGGCCTGATAGTTACGAGCAGTACTTC.

A single count supports this clone. The chain links TRBV19 to TRBJ2-2; no definite D call. V lost 8 bases and J lost 1, with 11 bases in between. The germline V gene has CDR1 LNHDA and CDR2 SQIVND (reference sequence). The CDR3 is 14 residues long. The CDR3 loop is CASEQNLNTGELFF. Written as DNA, the CDR3 is TGTGCCAGTGAACAGAATTTGAACACCGGGGAGCTGTTTTTT.

This clone was observed once. Germline is not matched at one junction end, which may reflect a read error. The CDR3 loop reads CASIRGTNSGELFF. DNA of the CDR3: TGCGCCAGCATTCGGGGGACGAACTCCGGGGAGCTGTTTTTT. The chain combines TRBV5-1 with TRBJ2-2, with D tentatively TRBD2 (6 bases). The CDR3 has 14 amino acids. Germline V gene sequence: CDR1 SGHRS, CDR2 YFSETQ. The whole variable domain, filled in from reference TRBV5-1 and TRBJ2-2, reads KAGVTQTPRYLIKTRGQQVTLSCSPISGHRSVSWYQQTPGQGLQFLFEYFSETQRNKGNFPGRFSGRQFSNSRSEMNVSTLELGDSALYLCASIRGTNSGELFFGEGSRLTVL.

This clone was seen a few times. The J gene is TRBJ1-2, the V gene TRBV6-5; possible D gene TRBD1, 5 bases. CDR1 and CDR2 from the germline V gene are MNHEY and SVGAGI. Trimming shortened V by 5 bases and J by 2 bases, and 9 bases separated the two germline ends. CDR3 length: 13 residues. The CDR3 sequence is CASSGGLNYGYTF. CDR3 DNA: TGTGCCAGCAGTGGGGGACTGAACTATGGCTACACCTTC.

The table lists this clone with a count of one. The chain combines TRBV28 with TRBJ2-1; 12 bases align to TRBD2. Trimming took 4 bases from V and 4 from J; bases not matched to a gene: 8. CDR3 length: 17 residues. Germline V gene data show CDR1 as MDHEN and CDR2 as SYDVKM. This CDR3 is CASSSLAGGDGYNEQFF. In DNA form, the CDR3 reads TGTGCCAGCAGTTCACTAGCGGGGGGCGACGGTTACAATGAGCAGTTCTTC.

This chain joins TRBV19 and TRBJ1-4; 9 bases line up with TRBD1. V dropped 2 bases and J dropped 7; count of bases not matched to a gene: 8. Germline V CDR1 and CDR2: LNHDA, SQIVND (reference sequence). The CDR3 has 16 amino acids. The CDR3 nucleotides are TGTGCCAGTAGTATAAACACAGGGGGCCGAGGTGAAAAACTGTTTTTT. It specifies CASSINTGGRGEKLFF.

The J gene is TRBJ2-3, the V gene TRBV29-1; a weak D match, TRBD2 (6 bases). This CDR3 region has 14 residues. From germline, CDR1 is SQVTM and CDR2 ANQGSEA. V gave up 6 bases and J gave up 7 bases, with 20 bases separating them. In nucleotides, the CDR3 is TGCAGCGTGTCAATACCACCGGGACTGCATACGCAGTATTTT. Translation gives CSVSIPPGLHTQYF.

The chain combines TRBV29-1 with TRBJ2-1; the match to TRBD2 covers 9 bases. The V gene end was trimmed by 4 bases and the J gene end by 7 bases; junction bases not matched to a gene: 11. This CDR3 comprises 15 residues. The germline V gene encodes CDR1 SQVTM and CDR2 ANQGSEA. The CDR3 DNA reads TGCAGCGTTGCCCCCTCCGCGGGGGGGGGTAATGAGCAGTTCTTC. Translation gives CSVAPSAGGGNEQFF.

V is TRBV7-9 and J is TRBJ2-7, with D hard to call. V lost 2 bases to trimming and J lost 4 bases, with 9 bases between them. CDR1 and CDR2 from the germline V gene are SEHNR and FQNEAQ (reference sequence). This CDR3 is built from 13 residues. CDR3 DNA sequence: TGTGCCAGCAGCTTAACTCTCGCGTACGAGCAGTACTTC. Translation: CASSLTLAYEQYF.

The chain joins TRBV19 to TRBJ2-7; tentatively, D is TRBD1 (6 bases). V shed 3 bases and J shed 0 bases, with 12 bases lying between them. This CDR3 region has 15 residues. Germline V gives CDR1 LNHDA, CDR2 SQIVND (reference sequence). Written as DNA, the CDR3 is TGTGCCAGTAGTATTTTTCTGGACAGCTCCTACGAGCAGTACTTC. It translates to CASSIFLDSSYEQYF.

The genes are TRBV28 and TRBJ2-5, with a tentative D call TRBD2 (6 bases). The CDR3 is made up of 15 amino acids. Germline V lookup: CDR1 MDHEN, CDR2 SYDVKM. Trimming removed 5 bases from V and 0 bases from J, with 13 bases in between. CDR3 loop: CASSLPGLNQETQYF. The CDR3 DNA is TGTGCCAGCAGTCTACCGGGACTCAACCAAGAGACCCAGTACTTC. The whole variable domain, filled in from reference TRBV28 and TRBJ2-5, reads DVKVTQSSRYLVKRTGEKVFLECVQDMDHENMFWYRQDPGLGLRLIYFSYDVKMKEKGDIPEGYSVSREKKERFSLILESASTNQTSMYLCASSLPGLNQETQYFGPGTRLLVL.

The chain is built from TRBV19 and TRBJ1-2, with D perhaps TRBD1 (6 bases). The CDR3 contains 15 residues. The V gene's germline CDR1 is LNHDA and CDR2 SQIVND (reference sequence). V gave up 0 bases and J gave up 6 bases, with 14 bases separating them. The CDR3: CASSIDLGTSNGYTF. As DNA, the CDR3 is TGTGCCAGTAGTATAGATCTAGGGACATCTAATGGCTACACCTTC.

The chain is built from TRBV5-1 and TRBJ2-4; the D is unclear. The V end lost 4 bases, the J end lost 5 bases, and 16 bases lay between the germline ends. The CDR3 runs 15 residues. The V gene's germline CDR1 is SGHRS and CDR2 YFSETQ. The CDR3 DNA follows: TGCGCCAGCAGCAACCCTCCGACACTGGAAAACATTCAGTACTTC. Residues: CASSNPPTLENIQYF.

The chain recombines TRBV10-1 with TRBJ2-5; 11 nucleotides agree with TRBD2. The V and J ends lost 6 bases and 4 bases, in that order; junction bases with no gene match: 1. In germline, CDR1 is WNHNN, CDR2 SYGVQD (reference sequence). CDR3 size: 13 residues. The CDR3 sequence is CASSGLAGETQYF. The CDR3 DNA reads TGCGCCAGCAGCGGACTAGCGGGAGAGACCCAGTACTTC.

The chain uses TRBV11-3 and TRBJ2-1; TRBD1 aligns across 8 bases. This CDR3 is built from 12 residues. J was trimmed by 8 bases and V by 5 bases; bases with no gene match: 2. CDR1 SGHNT and CDR2 YENEEA come from the germline V gene. The CDR3 nucleotides are TGTGCCAGCAGCCCGACAGGGGATGAGCAGTTCTTC. As protein: CASSPTGDEQFF. Full variable domain (remainder filled in from reference TRBV11-3 and TRBJ2-1): EAGVVQSPRYKIIEKKQPVAFWCNPISGHNTLYWYLQNLGQGPELLIRYENEEAVDDSQLPKDRFSAERLKGVDSTLKIQPAELGDSAVYLCASSPTGDEQFFGPGTRLTVL.

Only a few counts were recorded for this clone. The CDR3 nucleotides are TGTGCCAGCAGCCAAGCGGTGACAGCCTATAATTCACCCCTCCACTTT. Translation gives CASSQAVTAYNSPLHF. The chain employs TRBV14 and TRBJ1-6; D is possibly TRBD1 (5 bases). CDR3 size: 16 residues. The germline CDR1 and CDR2 sequences are SGHDN and FVKESK. V dropped 1 base and J dropped 2 bases, with 9 bases sitting between them. The variable domain in full, with the rest retrieved from reference TRBV14 and TRBJ1-6, is EAGVTQFPSHSVIEKGQTVTLRCDPISGHDNLYWYRRVMGKEIKFLLHFVKESKQDESGMPNNRFLAERTGGTYSTLKVQPAELEDSGVYFCASSQAVTAYNSPLHFGNGTRLTVT.

The chain joins TRBV5-1 to TRBJ2-5; weak D call: TRBD1 (8 bases). The CDR3 contains 15 residues. The V end was cut by 4 bases, the J end by 3 bases, with 16 bases between. Germline assignment: CDR1 SGHRS and CDR2 YFSETQ. CDR3 in DNA: TGCGCCAGCAGCCACTGGACAGGGAGGGAAGAGACCCAGTACTTC. As protein: CASSHWTGREETQYF.

There are a few counts of this clone. The CDR3 nucleotides read TGTGCCAGCAGCTCCGAAGCACGTGGAGCTTTCTTT. Its translation is CASSSEARGAFF. J is TRBJ1-1 and V is TRBV11-2; D ambiguous. The CDR3 is made up of 12 amino acids. Trimming pared 4 bases from V and 10 bases from J, leaving 13 bases between. Germline V CDR1 and CDR2: SGHAT, FQNNGV.

The V gene is TRBV29-1, the J gene TRBJ2-3; 9 positions agree with TRBD2. Trimming took 7 bases from V and 1 from J; bases not matched to a gene: 3. The CDR3 loop spans 13 amino acids. The germline V gene has CDR1 SQVTM and CDR2 ANQGSEA. CDR3 DNA sequence: TGCAGCGGGAGGACTAGCGGCACAGATACGCAGTATTTT. This encodes CSGRTSGTDTQYF.

This clone was found once. The chain recombines TRBV10-3 with TRBJ2-1; 8 positions agree with TRBD2. Losses at the gene ends were 2 bases for V and 9 bases for J; bases not matched to a gene: 9. Germline V gene lookup returns CDR1 ENHRY and CDR2 SYGVKD. The CDR3 has 15 residues. CDR3 in amino acids: CAISETGRANGEQFF. CDR3 nucleotide sequence: TGTGCCATCAGTGAGACCGGGAGGGCCAACGGTGAGCAGTTCTTC.

The rearrangement uses TRBV27 and TRBJ2-1, with TRBD2 matching over 11 bases. Unmatched junction bases numbered 14, after V lost 4 bases and J lost 0 bases. The CDR3 totals 20 residues. Germline lookup yields CDR1 MNHEY and CDR2 SMNVEV (reference sequence). For the CDR3, the DNA is TGTGCCAGCAGTTCCCGGGAACTAGCGGGAGATAGGAGCTCCTACAATGAGCAGTTCTTC. Its translation is CASSSRELAGDRSSYNEQFF.

The chain recombines TRBV6-1 with TRBJ2-7, with TRBD1 as a possible D gene (6 bases). The CDR3 totals 13 residues. V lost 7 bases, J lost 3 bases, and 13 bases lay in between. Germline V CDR1 and CDR2: MNHNS, SASEGT. CDR3 amino acids: CASTQGQFYEQYF. CDR3 nucleotide sequence: TGTGCCAGCACCCAGGGACAATTCTACGAGCAGTACTTC.

The genes are TRBV28 and TRBJ2-5; 11 nucleotides align to TRBD2. Germline lookup yields CDR1 MDHEN and CDR2 SYDVKM. CDR3 length: 16 residues. Trimming removed 4 bases from V and 1 base from J; junction bases left unmatched: 5. The CDR3 nucleotides read TGTGCCAGCAGTTGGGGGACTAGCGGCAGCCAAGAGACCCAGTACTTC. Encoded protein: CASSWGTSGSQETQYF.

The rearrangement links TRBV4-1 to TRBJ1-2; possible D gene TRBD1, 5 bases. The length of the CDR3 is 14 residues. Between the trimmed V and J ends, which lost 3 bases and 2 bases, there was a span of 10 bases. Germline V CDR1 and CDR2: MGHRA, YSYEKL. CDR3 protein: CASSHPGLNYGYTF. In DNA, the CDR3 is TGCGCCAGCAGCCACCCAGGGTTGAACTATGGCTACACCTTC.

The chain recombines TRBV5-1 with TRBJ2-1; 7 nucleotides align to TRBD2. This CDR3 region has 15 residues. The ends lost 1 base at V and 2 bases at J; junction bases unmatched: 3. The V gene's germline CDR1 is SGHRS and CDR2 YFSETQ. The CDR3 nucleotides read TGCGCCAGCAGCTTGATCAGCGGGACCTACAATGAGCAGTTCTTC. This sequence encodes CASSLISGTYNEQFF.

This chain uses TRBV6-5 with TRBJ1-2, with 8 nucleotides matching TRBD1. Trimming removed 2 bases from V and 5 bases from J; junction bases left unmatched: 7. Germline V gives CDR1 MNHEY, CDR2 SVGAGI. The CDR3 spans 15 residues. CDR3 in DNA: TGTGCCAGCAGTTACCCCGGCCAGGGGGCTTATGGCTACACCTTC. Amino acid sequence: CASSYPGQGAYGYTF.

The V gene is TRBV28, the J gene TRBJ1-1, with D possibly being TRBD1 (5 bases). The V gene's germline CDR1 is MDHEN and CDR2 SYDVKM. V lost 11 bases to trimming and J lost 8 bases, with 15 bases between them. The CDR3 loop spans 11 amino acids. The CDR3 is CADGGGVEAFF. The CDR3 DNA reads as TGTGCCGACGGCGGGGGAGTCGAAGCTTTCTTT.

The rearrangement uses TRBV5-1 and TRBJ2-7, with 7 bases matching TRBD1. V shed 0 bases and J 0 bases; nucleotides not matched to a gene: 3. Germline V CDR1 and CDR2: SGHRS, YFSETQ. The CDR3 loop spans 15 amino acids. This chain's CDR3 is CASSLVGTASYEQYF. The CDR3, as DNA: TGCGCCAGCAGCTTGGTTGGGACAGCCTCCTACGAGCAGTACTTC.

This clone has only one observation. This rearrangement joins TRBV27 to TRBJ1-5, with no clear D. The CDR3 covers 13 residues. V shed 5 bases and J shed 0 bases, with 5 bases lying between them. The germline V gene has CDR1 MNHEY and CDR2 SMNVEV (reference sequence). The CDR3: CASSPYSNQPQHF. For the CDR3, the DNA is TGTGCCAGCAGTCCGTATAGCAATCAGCCCCAGCATTTT.